This T cell receptor (beta chain) was recovered during a study of cytomegalovirus exposure and HLA in healthy donors. This CDR3 is 15 amino acids long. V lost 7 bases and J lost 5, with 20 bases in between. Germline V gene sequence: CDR1 SGHRS, CDR2 YFSETQ. Researchers ran the PCR with 60 Vbeta and 13 Jbeta primers. Profiling relied on immunoSEQ multiplex PCR, and the TCRdb table lists in-frame clones only, not all of them. Here the sample table reports 190,000 or so clones. The receptor's source is a boy younger than 18 in good health and CMV-seronegative. Input material: PBMCs. The J gene is TRBJ2-3, the V gene TRBV5-1; D might be TRBD1 (5 bases). CDR3: CASGAHPPAGDTQYF. The DNA for the CDR3 is TGCGCCAGCGGGGCCCATCCCCCCGCCGGAGATACGCAGTATTTT.